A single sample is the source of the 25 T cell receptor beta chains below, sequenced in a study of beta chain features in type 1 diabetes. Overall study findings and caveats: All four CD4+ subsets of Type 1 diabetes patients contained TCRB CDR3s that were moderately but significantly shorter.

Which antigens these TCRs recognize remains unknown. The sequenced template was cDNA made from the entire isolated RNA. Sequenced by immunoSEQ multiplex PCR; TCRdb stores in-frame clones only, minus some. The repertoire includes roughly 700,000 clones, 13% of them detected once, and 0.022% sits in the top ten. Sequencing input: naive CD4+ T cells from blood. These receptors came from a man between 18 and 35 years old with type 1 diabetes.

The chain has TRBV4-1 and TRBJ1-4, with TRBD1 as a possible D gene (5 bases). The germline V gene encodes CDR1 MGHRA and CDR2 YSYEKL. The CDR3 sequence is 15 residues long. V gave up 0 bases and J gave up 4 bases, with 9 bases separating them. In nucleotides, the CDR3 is TGCGCCAGCAGCCAAGAGCCAGGGTTTAATGAAAAACTGTTTTTT. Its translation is CASSQEPGFNEKLFF.

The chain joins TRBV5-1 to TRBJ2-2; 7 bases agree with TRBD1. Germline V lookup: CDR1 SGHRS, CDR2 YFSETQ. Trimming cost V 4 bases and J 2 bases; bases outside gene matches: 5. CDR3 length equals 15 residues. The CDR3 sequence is CASSVGTENTGELFF. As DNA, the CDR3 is TGCGCCAGCAGCGTCGGGACAGAAAACACCGGGGAGCTGTTTTTT.

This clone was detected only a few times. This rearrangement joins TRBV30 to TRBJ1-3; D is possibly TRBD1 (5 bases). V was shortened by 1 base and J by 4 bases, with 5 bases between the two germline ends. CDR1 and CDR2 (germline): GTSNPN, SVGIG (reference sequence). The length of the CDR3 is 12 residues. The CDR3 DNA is TGTGCCTGGAGTGAGGGGGGAAACACCATATATTTT. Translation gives CAWSEGGNTIYF.

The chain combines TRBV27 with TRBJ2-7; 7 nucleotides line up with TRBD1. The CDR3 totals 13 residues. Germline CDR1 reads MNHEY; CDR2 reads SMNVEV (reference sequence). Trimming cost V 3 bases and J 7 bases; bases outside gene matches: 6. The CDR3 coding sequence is TGTGCCAGCAGTTTCAGACAGGGTCAAGAGCAGTACTTC. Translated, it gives CASSFRQGQEQYF.

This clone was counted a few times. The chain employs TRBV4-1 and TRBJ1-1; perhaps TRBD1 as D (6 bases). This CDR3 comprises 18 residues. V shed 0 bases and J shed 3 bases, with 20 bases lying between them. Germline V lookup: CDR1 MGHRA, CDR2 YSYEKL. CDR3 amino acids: CASSQDRAGSGDYTEAFF. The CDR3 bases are TGCGCCAGCAGCCAAGATCGGGCCGGCTCAGGGGATTACACTGAAGCTTTCTTT.

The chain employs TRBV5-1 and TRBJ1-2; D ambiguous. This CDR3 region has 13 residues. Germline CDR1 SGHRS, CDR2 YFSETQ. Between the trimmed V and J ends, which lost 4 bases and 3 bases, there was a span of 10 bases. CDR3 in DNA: TGCGCCAGCAGCAAGGACGGGGACTATGGCTACACCTTC. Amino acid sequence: CASSKDGDYGYTF.

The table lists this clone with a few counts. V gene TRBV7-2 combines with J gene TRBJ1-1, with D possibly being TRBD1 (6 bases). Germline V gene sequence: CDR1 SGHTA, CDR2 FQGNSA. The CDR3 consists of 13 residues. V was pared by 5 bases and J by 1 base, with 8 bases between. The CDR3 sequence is CASSRGANTEAFF. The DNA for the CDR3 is TGTGCCAGCAGCAGGGGGGCGAACACTGAAGCTTTCTTT.

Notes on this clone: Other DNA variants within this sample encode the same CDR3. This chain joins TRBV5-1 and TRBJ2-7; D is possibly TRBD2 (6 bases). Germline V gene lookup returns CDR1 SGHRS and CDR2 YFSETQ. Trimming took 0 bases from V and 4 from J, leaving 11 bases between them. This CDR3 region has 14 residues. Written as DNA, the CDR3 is TGCGCCAGCAGCTTGGGCGGGGACTCGTACGAGCAGTACTTC. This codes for CASSLGGDSYEQYF.

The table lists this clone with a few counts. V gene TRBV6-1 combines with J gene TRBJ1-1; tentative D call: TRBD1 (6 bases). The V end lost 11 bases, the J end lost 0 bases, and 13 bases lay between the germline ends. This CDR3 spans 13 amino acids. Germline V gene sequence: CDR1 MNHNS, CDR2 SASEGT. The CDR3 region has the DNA TGTGCCGCAATACAGGGACTGAACACTGAAGCTTTCTTT. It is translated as CAAIQGLNTEAFF.

DNA of the CDR3: TGCGCCAGCAGTGAAGGCCCGACGGGAGGCTACACCTTC. It encodes CASSEGPTGGYTF. The chain couples TRBV10-1 to TRBJ1-2, with D unresolved. Per germline, CDR1 WNHNN and CDR2 SYGVQD (reference sequence). V was pared by 3 bases and J by 8 bases, with 13 bases between. This CDR3 contains 13 residues.

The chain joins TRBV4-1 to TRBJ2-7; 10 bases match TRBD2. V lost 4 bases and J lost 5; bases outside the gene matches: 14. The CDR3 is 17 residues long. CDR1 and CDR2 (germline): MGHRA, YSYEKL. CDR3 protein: CASSPSGTSDPVHEQYF. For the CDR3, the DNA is TGCGCCAGCAGCCCCTCCGGGACTAGCGACCCGGTCCACGAGCAGTACTTC.

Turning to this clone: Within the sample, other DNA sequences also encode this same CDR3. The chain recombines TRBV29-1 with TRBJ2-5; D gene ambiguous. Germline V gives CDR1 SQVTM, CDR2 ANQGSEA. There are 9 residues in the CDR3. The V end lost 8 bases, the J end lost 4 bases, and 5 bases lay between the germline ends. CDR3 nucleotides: TGCAGCACCGGAGAGACCCAGTACTTC. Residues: CSTGETQYF.

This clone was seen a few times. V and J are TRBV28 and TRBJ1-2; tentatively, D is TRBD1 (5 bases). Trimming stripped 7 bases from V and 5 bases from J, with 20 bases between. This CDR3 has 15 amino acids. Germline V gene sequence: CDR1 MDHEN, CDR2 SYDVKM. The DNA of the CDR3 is TGTGCCAGCATCCCCCCGGGCAGGGTAGAGTATGGCTACACCTTC. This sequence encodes CASIPPGRVEYGYTF.

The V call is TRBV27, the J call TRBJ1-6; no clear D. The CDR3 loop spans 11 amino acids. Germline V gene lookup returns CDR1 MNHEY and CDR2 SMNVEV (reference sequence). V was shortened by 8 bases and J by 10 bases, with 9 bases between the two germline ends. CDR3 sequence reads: CASRGMSPLHF. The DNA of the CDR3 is TGTGCCAGCCGGGGTATGTCACCCCTCCACTTT.

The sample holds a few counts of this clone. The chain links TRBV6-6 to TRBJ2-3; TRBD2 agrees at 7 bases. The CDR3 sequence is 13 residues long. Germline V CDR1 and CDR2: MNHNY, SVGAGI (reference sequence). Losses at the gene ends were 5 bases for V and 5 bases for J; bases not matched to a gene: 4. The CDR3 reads CASSPPGGDTQYF. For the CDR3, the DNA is TGTGCCAGCAGTCCCCCGGGGGGAGATACGCAGTATTTT.

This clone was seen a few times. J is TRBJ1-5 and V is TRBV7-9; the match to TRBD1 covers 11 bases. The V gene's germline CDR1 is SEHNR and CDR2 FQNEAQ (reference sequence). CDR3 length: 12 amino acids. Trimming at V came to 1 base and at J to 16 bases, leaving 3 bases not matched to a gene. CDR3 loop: CASSLEDRGQHF. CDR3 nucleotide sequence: TGTGCCAGCAGCTTAGAGGACAGGGGGCAACATTTT.

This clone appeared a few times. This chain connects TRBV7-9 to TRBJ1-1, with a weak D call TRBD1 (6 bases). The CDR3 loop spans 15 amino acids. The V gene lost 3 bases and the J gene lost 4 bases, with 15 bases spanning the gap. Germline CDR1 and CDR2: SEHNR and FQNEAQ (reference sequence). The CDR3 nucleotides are TGTGCCAGCAGCTTCGGGGGGCGAAGGAGCACTGAAGCTTTCTTT. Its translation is CASSFGGRRSTEAFF.

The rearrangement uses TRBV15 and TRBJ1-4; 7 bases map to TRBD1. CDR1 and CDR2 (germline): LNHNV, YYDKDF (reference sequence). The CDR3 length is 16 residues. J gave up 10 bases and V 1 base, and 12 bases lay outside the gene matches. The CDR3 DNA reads TGTGCCACCAGCAGAGGAGGGACAGATTTAGATGGAAAACTGTTTTTT. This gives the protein CATSRGGTDLDGKLFF. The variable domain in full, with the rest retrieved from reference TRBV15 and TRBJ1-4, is DAMVIQNPRYQVTQFGKPVTLSCSQTLNHNVMYWYQQKSSQAPKLLFHYYDKDFNNEADTPDNFQSRRPNTSFCFLDIRSPGLGDTAMYLCATSRGGTDLDGKLFFGSGTQLSVL.

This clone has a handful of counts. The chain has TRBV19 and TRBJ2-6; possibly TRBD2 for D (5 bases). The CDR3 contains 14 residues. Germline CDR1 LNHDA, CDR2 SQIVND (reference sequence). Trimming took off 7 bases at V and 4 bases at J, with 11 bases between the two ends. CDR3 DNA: TGTGCCAGTATGAGCGGCCGGGGGGCCAACGTCCTGACTTTC. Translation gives CASMSGRGANVLTF.

CDR3 bases: TGCGCCAGCAGCTTGGCCGTAGGGAACACTGAAGCTTTCTTT. It is translated as CASSLAVGNTEAFF. The chain links TRBV5-1 to TRBJ1-1; D gene uncertain. The germline V gene has CDR1 SGHRS and CDR2 YFSETQ. This CDR3 spans 14 amino acids. Trimming took 0 bases from V and 1 from J, leaving 7 bases between them.

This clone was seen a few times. CDR3 region: CGFRRVYEQYF. Written as DNA, the CDR3 is TGCGGATTCAGACGAGTCTACGAGCAGTACTTC. The gene calls are TRBV20-1 and TRBJ2-7; D unclear. The length of the CDR3 is 11 residues. Germline V CDR1 and CDR2: DFQATT, SNEGSKA (reference sequence).

CDR3: CASSLRGYNEQFF. CDR3 DNA sequence: TGTGCCAGCAGCTTAAGGGGGTATAATGAGCAGTTCTTC. The rearrangement links TRBV7-2 to TRBJ2-1; D possibly corresponds to TRBD1 (6 bases). Germline values: CDR1 SGHTA, CDR2 FQGNSA. The V and J ends lost 2 bases and 7 bases respectively, with 9 bases between them. CDR3 length: 13 residues.

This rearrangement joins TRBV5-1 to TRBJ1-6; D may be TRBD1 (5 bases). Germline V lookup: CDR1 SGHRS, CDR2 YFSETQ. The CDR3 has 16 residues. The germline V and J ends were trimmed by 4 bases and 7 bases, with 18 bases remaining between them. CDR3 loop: CASSPGPDGGNSPLHF. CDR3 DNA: TGCGCCAGCAGCCCGGGCCCGGATGGGGGGAATTCACCCCTCCACTTT.

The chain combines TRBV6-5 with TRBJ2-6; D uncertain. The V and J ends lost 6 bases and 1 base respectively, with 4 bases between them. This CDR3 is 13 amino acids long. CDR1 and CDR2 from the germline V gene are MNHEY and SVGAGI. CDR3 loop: CASRMSGANVLTF. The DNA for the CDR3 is TGTGCCAGCAGGATGTCTGGGGCCAACGTCCTGACTTTC.

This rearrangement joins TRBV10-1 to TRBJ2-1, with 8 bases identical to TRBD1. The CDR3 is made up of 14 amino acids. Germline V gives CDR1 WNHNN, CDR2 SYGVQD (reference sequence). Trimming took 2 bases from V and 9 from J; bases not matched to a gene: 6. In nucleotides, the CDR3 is TGCGCCAGCAGTGAGCCTGGGACAGGACGTGAGCAGTTCTTC. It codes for CASSEPGTGREQFF.